This T cell receptor beta chain was found in a study of CD8 T cells in Susac syndrome (dated by TCRdb to between 2018 and 2021). As for the study more broadly: Repertoire sequencing was used to test whether CD8+ T cell activation and differentiation in Susac syndrome was antigen driven.

There are 13 amino acids in the CDR3, from cysteine to phenylalanine inclusive. The CDR3 DNA has 39 bases and is translated from base 1. Trimming takes 5 bases from V and 4 bases from J, and the germline ends sit 11 bases apart. General study outcomes and caveats: The number of individuals in the TCR sequencing and HLA analysis was acknowledged as relatively small.

Notes on this clonotype: Its antigen specificity is not known. Per-base qualities were not stored, and no clone one base away is much larger.

RNA was extracted using the RNeasy kit, and about 0.45 to 1 ug of the RNA was reverse transcribed with random hexamers. The immunoSEQ multiplex PCR assay, which covers 54 Vbeta and 13 Jbeta segments, was used to amplify TCR beta CDR3 regions. To correct PCR amplification bias, a synthetic template baseline was used for both primer optimization and computational correction. As for the original processing: Reads were assigned to V, D and J genes according to IMGT and analyzed in immunoSEQ Analyzer, with only productive sequences retained. To calculate clonality, Shannon entropy was normalized by log2 of the number of productive unique sequences and then subtracted from one. For each patient and control, public and private clones were evaluated within the 100 most prevalent clones. A clone was defined as Susac-specific if it was absent from the healthy and MS cohorts, from roughly 980 published viral clones and from other ImmuneACCESS disease sequences. TCRdb applied fastp at Q25 and MiXCR to the public reads, then kept only in-frame beta chains. Rows with one shared CDR3 protein collapse into an entry with the most common genes and DNA. TCRdb assigned the V and J calls; the authors' analysis was not used. Here the sample has over 130,000 distinct CDR3 sequences; around 96% occur a single time. The ten top clones hold around 0.11% of the sample.

Peripheral blood CD8+ and CD4+ T cells from healthy donors, Susac syndrome patients and multiple sclerosis patients were profiled by high-throughput TCR beta sequencing. The multiple sclerosis controls were treatment-naive patients who had stable or active relapsing-remitting disease and met the revised McDonald criteria. CD8+ TEMRA cells were enriched by FACS, while bulk CD8+ and CD4+ T cells were purified by magnetic negative isolation. Blood was collected in EDTA tubes and processed within 24 hours, with PBMCs isolated through density gradient centrifugation. PBMCs intended for TCR sequencing were cryopreserved in liquid nitrogen and were subsequently thawed in a 37 degrees C water bath. Purity of sorted or isolated CD4+, CD8+ and CD8+ TEMRA cells was at least 90%.

The receptor comes from a human donor with multiple sclerosis. The chain employs TRBV12-3 or TRBV12-4 and TRBJ1-2, with the identity of the D gene unclear. The sequencing sample was made of CD4+ T cells from PBMCs. CDR3 reads: CASSPDPGYGYTF. Read as DNA, the sequence is TGTGCCAGCAGTCCGGACCCGGGCTATGGCTACACCTTC.